This T cell receptor beta chain came from a study of cytomegalovirus exposure and HLA in healthy donors. Study-level findings and limits: Altogether, 150 to 200 TCR beta chains were recorded as cytomegalovirus-associated.

This clone has a count of ten or more. Antigen specificity is unknown. The J segment lost 5 bases and the V segment lost 0 bases, leaving 3 bases of the junction unmatched. Germline-derived CDR1 and CDR2 are SGHRS and YFSETQ. The length of the CDR3 is 14 residues. From the approximately 120-subject validation cohort, which was separate from the approximately 670-subject first cohort, the donors were drawn. Generated by immunoSEQ multiplex PCR, the TCRdb table keeps only in-frame clones and is missing some. Of roughly 110,000 clones listed, about 88% are singletons. This chain connects TRBV5-1 to TRBJ2-3; 7 nucleotides agree with TRBD2. The receptor was derived from a woman aged 18-29 years in good health and CMV-seropositive. The sequencing input was PBMCs. Written as DNA, the CDR3 is TGCGCCAGCAGCTTGGTGGCGGGGGAAGATACGCAGTATTTT. Its translation is CASSLVAGEDTQYF.